Shown below are 30 T cell receptor beta chains from a single sample sequenced in a study of cytomegalovirus exposure and HLA in healthy donors. Only in-frame clones appear in the TCRdb table, and some are missing; sequencing was by immunoSEQ multiplex PCR. There are 150,000 to 200,000 clones in the sample; 89% occur only once, and 10% lies in the top ten. Material for sequencing was PBMCs. These receptors were collected from a woman between 18 and 30 years old in good health and CMV-seropositive.

V usage is TRBV28 and J usage is TRBJ1-1; D remains unclear. CDR1 and CDR2 from the germline V gene are MDHEN and SYDVKM. The CDR3 runs 15 residues. The germline V and J ends were trimmed by 3 bases and 1 base, with 12 bases remaining between them. The CDR3 here is CASSFSHRRNTEAFF. The CDR3 DNA follows: TGTGCCAGCAGTTTCTCTCATCGCAGGAACACTGAAGCTTTCTTT.

V and J are TRBV30 and TRBJ2-1, with a tentative D call TRBD2 (5 bases). V was shortened by 0 bases and J by 8 bases, with 8 bases between the two germline ends. Germline V gene data show CDR1 as GTSNPN and CDR2 as SVGIG (reference sequence). The CDR3 totals 12 residues. CDR3 sequence reads: CAWSVSGDEQFF. CDR3 bases: TGTGCCTGGAGTGTATCCGGGGATGAGCAGTTCTTC.

The chain couples TRBV9 to TRBJ1-5; D is unclear. The CDR3 is made up of 12 amino acids. The V end was cut by 10 bases, the J end by 1 base, with 9 bases between. Germline CDR1 is SGDLS and CDR2 is YYNGEE. This CDR3 is CAPVRSNQPQHF. DNA for the CDR3: TGTGCCCCCGTCCGGAGCAATCAGCCCCAGCATTTT.

V usage is TRBV13 and J usage is TRBJ2-7; 8 nucleotides line up with TRBD1. V lost 5 bases, J lost 3 bases, and 9 bases stayed unmatched. Per the germline V gene, CDR1 is PRHDT and CDR2 is FYEKMQ (reference sequence). There are 15 residues in the CDR3. CDR3 DNA sequence: TGTGCCAGCAGCCCCCGGACAGGGAGGATCTACGAGCAGTACTTC. Protein sequence: CASSPRTGRIYEQYF.

The chain combines TRBV6-1 with TRBJ2-3, with 7 nucleotides matching TRBD1. The CDR3 is made up of 14 amino acids. Germline V gene lookup returns CDR1 MNHNS and CDR2 SASEGT. After removal of 6 bases from V and 0 bases from J, the junction contained 3 bases not matched to a gene. The CDR3 sequence: CASRPTGSTDTQYF. CDR3 nucleotide sequence: TGTGCCAGCAGACCGACAGGGAGCACAGATACGCAGTATTTT.

The J gene is TRBJ1-4, the V gene TRBV10-3; D perhaps matches TRBD1 (5 bases). This CDR3 spans 14 amino acids. Trimming removed 0 bases at V and 7 bases at J, with 9 bases between. Per the germline V gene, CDR1 is ENHRY and CDR2 is SYGVKD. This CDR3 is CAISESGEAEKLFF. CDR3 DNA: TGTGCCATCAGTGAGTCAGGGGAGGCTGAAAAACTGTTTTTT.

The chain has TRBV7-3 and TRBJ2-1; D unresolved. V was pared by 0 bases and J by 6 bases, with 12 bases between. Germline CDR1 reads SGHTA; CDR2 reads FQGTGA. This CDR3 has 15 residues. The CDR3 sequence is CASSLTPLEVNEQFF. The CDR3 region has the DNA TGTGCCAGCAGCTTAACTCCGCTAGAGGTCAATGAGCAGTTCTTC.

This sequence joins TRBV29-1 and TRBJ2-5; D perhaps matches TRBD2 (6 bases). V dropped 4 bases and J dropped 4 bases, with 13 bases sitting between them. Germline V gene lookup returns CDR1 SQVTM and CDR2 ANQGSEA. The CDR3 runs 13 residues. CDR3 amino acids: CSVAPVGGETQYF. CDR3 bases: TGCAGCGTTGCCCCCGTGGGGGGAGAGACCCAGTACTTC.

The V call is TRBV27, the J call TRBJ2-3, with a tentative D call TRBD2 (6 bases). The ends were cut back, 6 bases at V and 4 bases at J, with 23 bases in the middle. The germline CDR1 and CDR2 sequences are MNHEY and SMNVEV (reference sequence). This CDR3 contains 17 residues. The chain's CDR3 is CASSPRRLSGRSDTQYF. Written as DNA, the CDR3 is TGTGCCAGCAGCCCCAGAAGGCTAAGTGGGAGGTCAGATACGCAGTATTTT.

This clone has only one observation. The V and J genes are TRBV6-5 and TRBJ1-1; TRBD1 might be the D (6 bases). Trimming pared 6 bases from V and 6 bases from J, leaving 14 bases between. Germline V lookup: CDR1 MNHEY, CDR2 SVGAGI. The CDR3 covers 13 residues. CDR3 DNA sequence: TGTGCCAGCAGGCTCTCAGGGGTACCTGAAGCTTTCTTT. This translates into CASRLSGVPEAFF.

J is TRBJ2-7 and V is TRBV5-1, with 12 bases matching TRBD2. CDR3 length: 17 amino acids. Germline CDR1 SGHRS, CDR2 YFSETQ. The trim removed 6 bases at V and 3 bases at J, leaving 13 bases unmatched. The CDR3 coding sequence is TGCGCCAGCAACCGTACCCCTAGCGGGAGGGCCTTCTACGAGCAGTACTTC. Its translation is CASNRTPSGRAFYEQYF.

This chain connects TRBV2 to TRBJ1-4; D possibly corresponds to TRBD1 (5 bases). The V and J ends lost 7 bases and 1 base respectively, with 10 bases between them. This CDR3 comprises 14 residues. In germline, CDR1 is SNHLY, CDR2 FYNNEI. CDR3 in amino acids: CASIGQVTNEKLFF. The CDR3 DNA follows: TGTGCCAGCATAGGACAAGTAACTAATGAAAAACTGTTTTTT. Full variable domain (missing parts from reference TRBV2 and TRBJ1-4): EPEVTQTPSHQVTQMGQEVILRCVPISNHLYFYWYRQILGQKVEFLVSFYNNEISEKSEIFDDQFSVERPDGSNFTLKIRSTKLEDSAMYFCASIGQVTNEKLFFGSGTQLSVL.

V gene TRBV27 combines with J gene TRBJ2-6, with a weak D call TRBD1 (5 bases). Germline CDR1 is MNHEY and CDR2 is SMNVEV (reference sequence). Trimming took 5 bases from V and 0 from J, leaving 17 bases between them. The CDR3 runs 18 residues. The CDR3 is CASSLQGNTYSGANVLTF. Written as DNA, the CDR3 is TGTGCCAGCAGTCTTCAGGGTAACACCTACTCTGGGGCCAACGTCCTGACTTTC.

The rearrangement joins TRBV19 to TRBJ2-1, with 9 nucleotides matching TRBD1. Germline V lookup: CDR1 LNHDA, CDR2 SQIVND (reference sequence). There are 14 residues in the CDR3. V trimming: 7 bases; J trimming: 6 bases; junction bases outside the gene matches: 7. The CDR3: CASTSRTGANEQFF. The CDR3 coding sequence is TGTGCCAGTACTTCTAGGACAGGGGCCAATGAGCAGTTCTTC.

The chain joins TRBV6-1 to TRBJ1-1; tentative D call: TRBD1 (6 bases). V lost 2 bases and J 1 base, leaving 11 bases between the germline ends. CDR1 and CDR2 from the germline V gene are MNHNS and SASEGT. The CDR3 runs to 15 residues. Here the CDR3 DNA reads TGTGCCAGCAGTGAAATCCCAGGGGAGAACACTGAAGCTTTCTTT. It codes for CASSEIPGENTEAFF.

The gene calls are TRBV23-1 and TRBJ2-7; no firm D call. TRBV23-1 is recorded as an ORF, its role being uncertain. The CDR3 contains 14 residues. V lost 1 base to trimming and J lost 3 bases, with 10 bases between them. For the CDR3, the DNA is TGCGCCAGCAGTCAATTGCGGCCCTACTACGAGCAGTACTTC. Translating it yields CASSQLRPYYEQYF.

J is TRBJ2-1 and V is TRBV5-1, with a possible D match to TRBD1 (5 bases). Trimming shortened V by 4 bases and J by 4 bases, and 15 bases separated the two germline ends. CDR1 and CDR2 (germline): SGHRS, YFSETQ. The CDR3 spans 15 residues. Here the CDR3 reads CASSRSGMNYNEQFF. The CDR3 DNA reads TGCGCCAGCAGCAGGTCAGGGATGAATTACAATGAGCAGTTCTTC.

For the CDR3, the DNA is TGTGCCAGCAGCCCCTACCGGGACAGTGAAGCTTTCTTT. Translation: CASSPYRDSEAFF. V is TRBV7-9 and J is TRBJ1-1; 7 nucleotides agree with TRBD1. The CDR3 consists of 13 residues. Germline assignment: CDR1 SEHNR and CDR2 FQNEAQ (reference sequence). V lost 5 bases, J lost 7 bases, and 7 bases stayed unmatched.

The chain couples TRBV6-6 to TRBJ2-7; D perhaps matches TRBD2 (5 bases). V lost 7 bases, J lost 4 bases, and 14 bases lay in between. The CDR3 covers 13 residues. Germline V CDR1 and CDR2: MNHNY, SVGAGI (reference sequence). CDR3 nucleotide sequence: TGTGCCAGCACCAGAGCGGAGTCTTACGAGCAGTACTTC. Encoded protein: CASTRAESYEQYF.

The sample holds a few counts of this clone. The chain recombines TRBV15 with TRBJ2-5; D unresolved. V was trimmed by 1 base and J by 3 bases, leaving 3 bases between them. CDR1 and CDR2 from the germline V gene are LNHNV and YYDKDF (reference sequence). This CDR3 contains 12 residues. DNA for the CDR3: TGTGCCACCAGCAGAGTCAAAGAGACCCAGTACTTC. Translated: CATSRVKETQYF.

The V gene is TRBV19, the J gene TRBJ2-7, with D perhaps matching TRBD1 (5 bases). The CDR3 is made up of 13 amino acids. V was pared by 1 base and J by 3 bases, with 7 bases between. Germline values: CDR1 LNHDA, CDR2 SQIVND (reference sequence). CDR3: CASSIGRVYEQYF. The CDR3 coding sequence is TGTGCCAGTAGTATAGGCAGGGTCTACGAGCAGTACTTC. Full variable domain (remainder filled in from reference TRBV19 and TRBJ2-7): DGGITQSPKYLFRKEGQNVTLSCEQNLNHDAMYWYRQDPGQGLRLIYYSQIVNDFQKGDIAEGYSVSREKKESFPLTVTSAQKNPTAFYLCASSIGRVYEQYFGPGTRLTVT.

The chain joins TRBV7-2 to TRBJ1-4, with 8 bases lining up with TRBD1. This CDR3 is built from 14 residues. V lost 7 bases to trimming and J lost 7 bases; unmatched junction nucleotides: 8. CDR1 and CDR2 (germline): SGHTA, FQGNSA. The CDR3, as DNA: TGTGCCAGCACCGACGACAGGGGAAGTGAAAAACTGTTTTTT. Translated, it gives CASTDDRGSEKLFF.

This rearrangement joins TRBV28 to TRBJ2-7, with TRBD1 identical over 7 bases. J was trimmed by 1 base and V by 5 bases; bases with no gene match: 11. This CDR3 is 16 amino acids long. Looked up from germline, CDR1 is MDHEN and CDR2 is SYDVKM. CDR3 residues: CASSLPPGGLSYEQYF. The CDR3 DNA reads TGTGCCAGCAGTCTCCCGCCAGGGGGTCTGTCCTACGAGCAGTACTTC. Based on the CDR3 plus reference TRBV28 and TRBJ2-7, the full variable domain is DVKVTQSSRYLVKRTGEKVFLECVQDMDHENMFWYRQDPGLGLRLIYFSYDVKMKEKGDIPEGYSVSREKKERFSLILESASTNQTSMYLCASSLPPGGLSYEQYFGPGTRLTVT.

The V call is TRBV9, the J call TRBJ2-2; 7 bases agree with TRBD1. The length of the CDR3 is 15 residues. Germline trimming cut 2 bases from V and 4 bases from J; bases unmatched to any gene: 5. Germline V gives CDR1 SGDLS, CDR2 YYNGEE. The CDR3 DNA follows: TGTGCCAGCAGCGTTAGACAGGGTGGCACCGGGGAGCTGTTTTTT. It codes for CASSVRQGGTGELFF.

The rearrangement uses TRBV10-3 and TRBJ1-2; 8 positions agree with TRBD1. The ends lost 3 bases at V and 2 bases at J; junction bases unmatched: 5. CDR1 and CDR2 from the germline V gene are ENHRY and SYGVKD. The CDR3 contains 15 residues. The CDR3 DNA reads TGTGCCATCAGTGATCTGGGACAGGTCAACTATGGCTACACCTTC. Translated, it gives CAISDLGQVNYGYTF.

The rearrangement joins TRBV5-5 to TRBJ2-7; 7 bases align to TRBD2. This CDR3 is built from 14 residues. Germline CDR1 reads SGHKS; CDR2 reads YYEKEE (reference sequence). The trim removed 0 bases at V and 12 bases at J, leaving 12 bases unmatched. The DNA of the CDR3 is TGTGCCAGCAGCTTGGAGGGGCAGGCGGGAGATCGGTACTTC. Its protein is CASSLEGQAGDRYF.

The rearrangement uses TRBV15 and TRBJ1-2; tentative D call: TRBD1 (5 bases). Germline loops: CDR1 LNHNV, CDR2 YYDKDF (reference sequence). There are 14 residues in the CDR3. Trimming removed 5 bases at V and 2 bases at J, with 12 bases between. Here the CDR3 DNA reads TGTGCCACCAGCTTTCGGAGGGACAACTATGGCTACACCTTC. This gives the protein CATSFRRDNYGYTF.

J is TRBJ1-1 and V is TRBV7-8, with 10 nucleotides matching TRBD1. Germline values: CDR1 SGHVS, CDR2 FQNEAQ. Trimming at V came to 7 bases and at J to 0 bases, leaving 5 bases not matched to a gene. The CDR3 spans 15 residues. Here the CDR3 DNA reads TGTGCCAGCAAGACGGACAGGGGGATGAACACTGAAGCTTTCTTT. Translated: CASKTDRGMNTEAFF.

The chain links TRBV6-5 to TRBJ2-7; tentatively, D is TRBD2 (6 bases). Germline V gene lookup returns CDR1 MNHEY and CDR2 SVGAGI. The CDR3 covers 12 residues. V lost 4 bases, J lost 4 bases, and 8 bases lay in between. The CDR3 here is CASSSGTYEQYF. The DNA for the CDR3 is TGTGCCAGCAGTTCAGGGACTTACGAGCAGTACTTC.

CDR3 amino acids: CASSDASLEYNEQFF. The CDR3 nucleotides read TGCGCCAGCAGTGACGCTAGCCTAGAATACAATGAGCAGTTCTTC. This chain connects TRBV10-1 to TRBJ2-1, with D perhaps TRBD2 (5 bases). The CDR3 is 15 amino acids. Germline V gene lookup returns CDR1 WNHNN and CDR2 SYGVQD (reference sequence). Trimming took off 3 bases at V and 4 bases at J, with 13 bases between the two ends.